These 25 T cell receptor beta chains share one sample of origin, sequenced in a study of TIL therapy for anti-PD-1-resistant metastatic lung cancer. Time point of the sample: pre-treatment sample, taken before nivolumab and TIL therapy. This was the immunoSEQ v3 assay. The repertoire was sequenced with immunoSEQ multiplex PCR; TCRdb's copy has only in-frame clones and lacks some. The sample shows some 60,000 clones, around 79% of them seen only once. The sample here was blood, taken at baseline. Receptors were obtained from a person aged 30 to 80 with non-small cell lung cancer.

The V call is TRBV11-2, the J call TRBJ2-5; 11 nucleotides align to TRBD2. The CDR3 runs to 16 residues. V was pared by 2 bases and J by 2 bases, with 4 bases of the junction left unmatched. CDR1 and CDR2 from the germline V gene are SGHAT and FQNNGV. CDR3 bases: TGTGCCAGCAGCTTATTAGCGGGAGGGCCTCAAGAGACCCAGTACTTC. This encodes CASSLLAGGPQETQYF.

The CDR3 region is CASSSGTSGSPDGELFF. DNA of the CDR3: TGTGCCAGCAGCAGTGGGACTAGCGGGAGTCCGGACGGGGAGCTGTTTTTT. This chain joins TRBV7-9 and TRBJ2-2; 14 positions match TRBD2. J was trimmed by 7 bases and V by 5 bases; bases with no gene match: 9. Germline V lookup: CDR1 SEHNR, CDR2 FQNEAQ (reference sequence). The CDR3 is 17 amino acids. The full variable domain, its missing parts supplied by reference TRBV7-9 and TRBJ2-2, is DTGVSQNPRHKITKRGQNVTFRCDPISEHNRLYWYRQTLGQGPEFLTYFQNEAQLEKSRLLSDRFSAERPKGSFSTLEIQRTEQGDSAMYLCASSSGTSGSPDGELFFGEGSRLTVL.

The chain couples TRBV5-1 to TRBJ2-7, with 7 nucleotides matching TRBD1. Trimming took 0 bases from V and 0 from J; bases not matched to a gene: 12. Germline CDR1 and CDR2: SGHRS and YFSETQ. CDR3 length: 18 amino acids. The CDR3 loop is CASSLGPRVWDSSYEQYF. The CDR3 coding sequence is TGCGCCAGCAGCTTGGGCCCCCGGGTTTGGGACAGCTCCTACGAGCAGTACTTC.

CDR3 coding DNA: TGTGCCAGCAGTGAATCGGATTATGGCTACACCTTC. This encodes CASSESDYGYTF. The chain joins TRBV6-1 to TRBJ1-2; D is unresolved. The CDR3 consists of 12 residues. The germline gives CDR1 MNHNS, CDR2 SASEGT. V lost 2 bases to trimming and J lost 5 bases, with 6 bases between them.

This clone has only a few counts. The chain uses TRBV9 and TRBJ1-5; tentative D call: TRBD1 (5 bases). The CDR3 has 15 residues. V lost 4 bases and J lost 4, with 15 bases in between. The germline V gene encodes CDR1 SGDLS and CDR2 YYNGEE. The chain's CDR3 is CASSTSGDENQPQHF. CDR3 nucleotides: TGTGCCAGCAGCACTAGTGGGGACGAAAATCAGCCCCAGCATTTT. Looking up the rest from reference TRBV9 and TRBJ1-5 gives the full variable domain: DSGVTQTPKHLITATGQRVTLRCSPRSGDLSVYWYQQSLDQGLQFLIQYYNGEERAKGNILERFSAQQFPDLHSELNLSSLELGDSALYFCASSTSGDENQPQHFGDGTRLSIL.

The chain joins TRBV7-9 to TRBJ2-1, with no clear D. Per germline, CDR1 SEHNR and CDR2 FQNEAQ (reference sequence). V gave up 3 bases and J gave up 3 bases, with 0 bases separating them. The CDR3 spans 11 residues. As DNA, the CDR3 is TGTGCCAGCAGCTTCTACAATGAGCAGTTCTTC. Its protein product is CASSFYNEQFF.

In DNA form, the CDR3 reads TGTGCCAGCAGCCTACAGGGCCTGCGTGGCTACACCTTC. Protein product: CASSLQGLRGYTF. The J gene is TRBJ1-2, the V gene TRBV7-2; weak D call: TRBD1 (6 bases). CDR1 and CDR2 from the germline V gene are SGHTA and FQGNSA. There are 13 residues in the CDR3. The V end lost 5 bases, the J end lost 7 bases, and 14 bases lay between the germline ends.

V usage is TRBV5-4 and J usage is TRBJ1-6, with D possibly being TRBD1 (5 bases). Germline V gene lookup returns CDR1 SGHNT and CDR2 YYREEE (reference sequence). The V end was cut by 4 bases, the J end by 2 bases, with 13 bases between. This CDR3 contains 16 residues. Here the CDR3 DNA reads TGTGCCAGCAGCCCTGGGGGGACGGCCTATAATTCACCCCTCCACTTT. This gives the protein CASSPGGTAYNSPLHF.

The rearrangement joins TRBV12-5 to TRBJ1-2; 10 bases are shared with TRBD1. The length of the CDR3 is 15 residues. Trimming at V came to 2 bases and at J to 4 bases, leaving 4 bases not matched to a gene. Germline loops: CDR1 LGHNT, CDR2 FRNRAP. CDR3 coding DNA: TGTGCTAGTGGTTTGTCTTGGACAGGGGGCTATGGCTACACCTTC. Its protein product is CASGLSWTGGYGYTF.

This clone was found a few times. V usage is TRBV18 and J usage is TRBJ2-7; 7 nucleotides line up with TRBD1. The CDR3 totals 15 residues. Germline CDR1 is KGHSH and CDR2 is LQKENI. J gave up 4 bases and V 1 base, and 7 bases lay outside the gene matches. DNA of the CDR3: TGTGCCAGCTCACCACGTACCGGGACAGCTTACGAGCAGTACTTC. It codes for CASSPRTGTAYEQYF.

The chain links TRBV28 to TRBJ2-7; TRBD1 aligns across 9 bases. V was clipped by 6 bases and J by 3 bases; unmatched bases: 6. The V gene's germline CDR1 is MDHEN and CDR2 SYDVKM. The CDR3 sequence is 14 residues long. In DNA, the CDR3 is TGTGCCAGCAGGACGGGACAGGGTTTCTACGAGCAGTACTTC. This codes for CASRTGQGFYEQYF.

V and J are TRBV6-6 and TRBJ2-3; D not resolved. V lost 3 bases and J lost 2, with 9 bases in between. The germline V gene encodes CDR1 MNHNY and CDR2 SVGAGI (reference sequence). There are 14 residues in the CDR3. The CDR3 region has the DNA TGTGCCAGCAGTTATTTAGACATCACAGATACGCAGTATTTT. Protein product: CASSYLDITDTQYF.

The genes are TRBV28 and TRBJ2-3; maybe TRBD1 (6 bases). Germline assignment: CDR1 MDHEN and CDR2 SYDVKM. The V end was cut by 7 bases, the J end by 0 bases, with 14 bases between. CDR3 length: 15 residues. CDR3 DNA sequence: TGTGCCAGCAAGTCCGGGACAACTAGCACAGATACGCAGTATTTT. This translates into CASKSGTTSTDTQYF.

CDR3 nucleotides: TGTGCCAGCTCACCCCAACAGGAGTCATACTATGGCTACACCTTC. The encoded protein is CASSPQQESYYGYTF. The chain joins TRBV18 to TRBJ1-2; D perhaps matches TRBD1 (5 bases). From germline, CDR1 is KGHSH and CDR2 LQKENI. Trimming removed 3 bases from V and 3 bases from J, with 14 bases in between. The CDR3 consists of 15 residues. The whole variable domain, filled in from reference TRBV18 and TRBJ1-2, reads NAGVMQNPRHLVRRRGQEARLRCSPMKGHSHVYWYRQLPEEGLKFMVYLQKENIIDESGMPKERFSAEFPKEGPSILRIQQVVRGDSAAYFCASSPQQESYYGYTFGSGTRLTVV.

This clone was seen a few times. The V and J genes are TRBV5-1 and TRBJ2-7; D possibly corresponds to TRBD1 (5 bases). The CDR3 sequence is 14 residues long. Deletions cut 0 bases from V and 5 bases from J, with 12 bases between. Germline CDR1 and CDR2: SGHRS and YFSETQ. CDR3 nucleotide sequence: TGCGCCAGCAGCTTGGGAGGACAAATGAACGAGCAGTACTTC. The encoded protein is CASSLGGQMNEQYF.

This clone was counted between two and nine times. The rearrangement uses TRBV11-3 and TRBJ1-1; 8 bases agree with TRBD1. Trimming at V came to 5 bases and at J to 0 bases, leaving 5 bases not matched to a gene. From germline, CDR1 is SGHNT and CDR2 YENEEA. The CDR3 has 15 residues. The CDR3 loop is CASSAYRGVNTEAFF. CDR3 bases: TGTGCCAGCAGCGCGTACAGGGGGGTGAACACTGAAGCTTTCTTT.

V usage is TRBV5-1 and J usage is TRBJ1-2; a weak D match, TRBD1 (5 bases). CDR1 SGHRS and CDR2 YFSETQ come from the germline V gene. The CDR3 sequence is 13 residues long. The V end was cut by 4 bases, the J end by 8 bases, with 15 bases between. CDR3 coding DNA: TGCGCCAGCAGCCCCCAGGGAATGAGCGGCTACACCTTC. Its protein product is CASSPQGMSGYTF. The full variable domain, completed using reference TRBV5-1 and TRBJ1-2, is KAGVTQTPRYLIKTRGQQVTLSCSPISGHRSVSWYQQTPGQGLQFLFEYFSETQRNKGNFPGRFSGRQFSNSRSEMNVSTLELGDSALYLCASSPQGMSGYTFGSGTRLTVV.

This chain links TRBV2 with TRBJ2-7; TRBD1 matches 9 bases. Looked up from germline, CDR1 is SNHLY and CDR2 is FYNNEI. The V gene end was trimmed by 4 bases and the J gene end by 3 bases; junction bases not matched to a gene: 1. CDR3 length: 13 residues. The CDR3 DNA sequence: TGTGCCAGCAGTGGGGACAGGGACTACGAGCAGTACTTC. Its protein is CASSGDRDYEQYF.

This chain connects TRBV5-4 to TRBJ2-3; possible D gene TRBD2, 5 bases. The CDR3 loop spans 11 amino acids. Per the germline V gene, CDR1 is SGHNT and CDR2 is YYREEE (reference sequence). The V end was cut by 3 bases, the J end by 6 bases, with 5 bases between. CDR3 amino acids: CASSWEDTQYF. Written as DNA, the CDR3 is TGTGCCAGCAGCTGGGAGGATACGCAGTATTTT. The full variable domain, with the rest looked up from reference TRBV5-4 and TRBJ2-3, is ETGVTQSPTHLIKTRGQQVTLRCSSQSGHNTVSWYQQALGQGPQFIFQYYREEENGRGNFPPRFSGLQFPNYSSELNVNALELDDSALYLCASSWEDTQYFGPGTRLTVL.

The chain carries TRBV9 and TRBJ2-2; 12 bases line up with TRBD2. CDR1 is SGDLS, CDR2 YYNGEE, per germline. The CDR3 runs to 17 residues. V was clipped by 1 base and J by 2 bases; unmatched bases: 3. CDR3 in amino acids: CASSVLAGGFNTGELFF. CDR3 nucleotides: TGTGCCAGCAGCGTACTAGCGGGAGGGTTCAACACCGGGGAGCTGTTTTTT.

This chain connects TRBV25-1 to TRBJ2-2; possible D gene TRBD1, 5 bases. The germline gives CDR1 MGHDK, CDR2 SYGVNS. V lost 4 bases and J 0 bases, leaving 12 bases between the germline ends. The CDR3 has 16 residues. Written as DNA, the CDR3 is TGTGCCAGCAGTGCCTCAGGGAAGGCGAACACCGGGGAGCTGTTTTTT. Translated: CASSASGKANTGELFF.

This clone was observed a single time. The chain recombines TRBV6-5 with TRBJ1-5, with D unresolved. CDR3 length equals 16 residues. Germline V lookup: CDR1 MNHEY, CDR2 SVGAGI. V was trimmed by 0 bases and J by 0 bases, leaving 9 bases between them. CDR3 nucleotides: TGTGCCAGCAGTTACTCCGGACCCTATAGCAATCAGCCCCAGCATTTT. This encodes CASSYSGPYSNQPQHF.

This chain links TRBV6-6 with TRBJ1-6; TRBD1 is a possible D gene (5 bases). Germline CDR1 reads MNHNY; CDR2 reads SVGAGI (reference sequence). The V gene lost 2 bases and the J gene lost 8 bases, with 10 bases spanning the gap. The CDR3 sequence is 14 residues long. The CDR3: CASSYGTADSPLHF. CDR3 sequence (DNA): TGTGCCAGCAGTTACGGGACTGCGGATTCACCCCTCCACTTT.

The chain links TRBV30 to TRBJ1-2; no clear D gene. Germline V gene sequence: CDR1 GTSNPN, CDR2 SVGIG (reference sequence). The CDR3 runs 13 residues. Deletions cut 3 bases from V and 8 bases from J, with 16 bases between. The CDR3 nucleotides read TGTGCCTGGAGCGAATCCGGAGGGCGCGGCTACACCTTC. This gives the protein CAWSESGGRGYTF.

The chain couples TRBV4-3 to TRBJ2-7; maybe TRBD1 (6 bases). Germline V gives CDR1 LGHNA, CDR2 YSLEER. V lost 1 base to trimming and J lost 2 bases, with 9 bases between them. This CDR3 has 14 residues. CDR3: CASSQGTETYEQYF. In DNA, the CDR3 is TGCGCCAGCAGCCAAGGGACAGAGACCTACGAGCAGTACTTC.